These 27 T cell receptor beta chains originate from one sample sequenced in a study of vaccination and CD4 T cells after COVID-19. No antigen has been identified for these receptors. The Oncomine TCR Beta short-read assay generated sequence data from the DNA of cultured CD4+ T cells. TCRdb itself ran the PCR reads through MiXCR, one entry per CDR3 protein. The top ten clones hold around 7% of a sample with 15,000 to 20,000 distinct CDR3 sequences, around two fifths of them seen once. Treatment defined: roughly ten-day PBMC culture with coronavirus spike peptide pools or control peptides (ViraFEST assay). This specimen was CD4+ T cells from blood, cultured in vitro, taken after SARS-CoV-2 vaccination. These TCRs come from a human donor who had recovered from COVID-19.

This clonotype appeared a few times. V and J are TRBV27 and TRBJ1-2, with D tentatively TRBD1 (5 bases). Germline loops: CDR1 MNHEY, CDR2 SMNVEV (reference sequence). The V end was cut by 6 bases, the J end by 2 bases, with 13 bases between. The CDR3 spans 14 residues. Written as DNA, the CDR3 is TGTGCCAGCAGACAATGGGCAGGGAACTATGGCTACACCTTC. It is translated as CASRQWAGNYGYTF.

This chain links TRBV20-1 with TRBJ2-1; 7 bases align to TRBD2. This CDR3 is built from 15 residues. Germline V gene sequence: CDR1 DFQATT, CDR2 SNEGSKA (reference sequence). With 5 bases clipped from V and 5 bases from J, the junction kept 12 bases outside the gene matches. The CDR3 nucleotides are TGCAGTGCTCTTGCCCCTAGCGGAGCTGACAATGAGCAGTTCTTC. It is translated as CSALAPSGADNEQFF.

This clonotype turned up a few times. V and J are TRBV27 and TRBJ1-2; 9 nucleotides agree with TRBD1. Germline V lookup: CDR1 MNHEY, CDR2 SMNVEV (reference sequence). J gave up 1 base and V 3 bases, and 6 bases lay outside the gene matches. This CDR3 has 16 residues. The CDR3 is CASSLEGQGHNYGYTF. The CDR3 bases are TGTGCCAGCAGTTTGGAGGGACAGGGACATAACTATGGCTACACCTTC.

CDR3 sequence reads: CASSPGVNSPLHF. In DNA form, the CDR3 reads TGTGCCAGCAGCCCGGGGGTCAATTCACCCCTCCACTTT. The chain couples TRBV7-2 to TRBJ1-6; weak D call: TRBD1 (5 bases). Per germline, CDR1 SGHTA and CDR2 FQGNSA. This CDR3 is 13 amino acids long. V was trimmed by 5 bases and J by 7 bases, leaving 9 bases between them. Full variable domain (missing parts from reference TRBV7-2 and TRBJ1-6): GAGVSQSPSNKVTEKGKDVELRCDPISGHTALYWYRQSLGQGLEFLIYFQGNSAPDKSGLPSDRFSAERTGGSVSTLTIQRTQQEDSAVYLCASSPGVNSPLHFGNGTRLTVT.

Here the CDR3 DNA reads TGCGCCAGCAGCTTGAATGACAGGGCGGGCGACGAGCAGTACTTC. Its translation is CASSLNDRAGDEQYF. The chain employs TRBV5-1 and TRBJ2-7; 7 bases are shared with TRBD1. The junction had 9 bases not matched to a gene; V was cut back by 1 base and J by 5 bases. The CDR3 sequence is 15 residues long. Germline-derived CDR1 and CDR2 are SGHRS and YFSETQ.

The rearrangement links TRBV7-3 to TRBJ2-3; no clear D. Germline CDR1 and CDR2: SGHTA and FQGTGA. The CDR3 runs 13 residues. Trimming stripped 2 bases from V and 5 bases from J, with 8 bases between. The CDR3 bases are TGTGCCAGCAGCTTACTGAATGGAGATACGCAGTATTTT. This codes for CASSLLNGDTQYF.

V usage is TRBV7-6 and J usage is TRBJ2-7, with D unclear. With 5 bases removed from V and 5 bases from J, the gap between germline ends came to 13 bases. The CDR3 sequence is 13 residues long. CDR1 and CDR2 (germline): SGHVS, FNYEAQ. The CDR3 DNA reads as TGTGCCAGCAGCGGAGTTCTGGGGAACGAGCAGTACTTC. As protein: CASSGVLGNEQYF.

CDR3 sequence reads: CASSDLGLTYSGEQFF. Here the CDR3 DNA reads TGTGCCAGCAGCGACCTGGGACTAACCTACTCGGGTGAGCAGTTCTTC. The V gene is TRBV2, the J gene TRBJ2-1; TRBD2 agrees at 7 bases. J was trimmed by 9 bases and V by 6 bases; bases with no gene match: 17. CDR1 SNHLY and CDR2 FYNNEI come from the germline V gene. The CDR3 spans 16 residues.

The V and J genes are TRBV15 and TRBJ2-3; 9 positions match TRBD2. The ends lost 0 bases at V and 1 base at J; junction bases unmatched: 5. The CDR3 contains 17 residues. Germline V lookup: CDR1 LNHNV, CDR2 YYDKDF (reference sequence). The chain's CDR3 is CATSREAGGGGTDTQYF. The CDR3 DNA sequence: TGTGCCACCAGCAGAGAAGCGGGAGGAGGTGGCACAGATACGCAGTATTTT.

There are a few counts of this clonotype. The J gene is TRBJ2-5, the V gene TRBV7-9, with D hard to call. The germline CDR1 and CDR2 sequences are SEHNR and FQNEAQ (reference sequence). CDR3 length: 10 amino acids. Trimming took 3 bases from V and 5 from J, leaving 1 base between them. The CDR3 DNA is TGTGCCAGCAGCTTCGAGACCCAGTACTTC. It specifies CASSFETQYF. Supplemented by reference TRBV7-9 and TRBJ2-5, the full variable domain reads DTGVSQNPRHKITKRGQNVTFRCDPISEHNRLYWYRQTLGQGPEFLTYFQNEAQLEKSRLLSDRFSAERPKGSFSTLEIQRTEQGDSAMYLCASSFETQYFGPGTRLLVL.

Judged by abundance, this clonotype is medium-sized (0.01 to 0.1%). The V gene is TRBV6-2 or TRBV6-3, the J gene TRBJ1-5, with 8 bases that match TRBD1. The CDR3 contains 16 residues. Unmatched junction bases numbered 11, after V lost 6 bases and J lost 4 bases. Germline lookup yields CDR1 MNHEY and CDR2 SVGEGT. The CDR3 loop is CASRDRDRGGNQPQHF. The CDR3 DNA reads TGTGCCAGCAGAGATCGCGACAGGGGCGGGAATCAGCCCCAGCATTTT.

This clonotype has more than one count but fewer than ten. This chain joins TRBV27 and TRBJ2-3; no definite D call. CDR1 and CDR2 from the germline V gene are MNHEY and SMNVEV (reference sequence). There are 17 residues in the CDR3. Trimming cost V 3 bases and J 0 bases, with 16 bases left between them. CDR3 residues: CASSFPVSRQSTDTQYF. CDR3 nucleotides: TGTGCCAGCAGTTTCCCCGTCTCCCGCCAAAGCACAGATACGCAGTATTTT.

The CDR3 spells CASKLVNTEAFF. The CDR3 nucleotides are TGTGCCAGCAAACTGGTTAACACTGAAGCTTTCTTT. The rearrangement joins TRBV28 to TRBJ1-1, with no clear D. V was pared by 7 bases and J by 2 bases, with 8 bases between. Germline lookup yields CDR1 MDHEN and CDR2 SYDVKM. The CDR3 contains 12 residues.

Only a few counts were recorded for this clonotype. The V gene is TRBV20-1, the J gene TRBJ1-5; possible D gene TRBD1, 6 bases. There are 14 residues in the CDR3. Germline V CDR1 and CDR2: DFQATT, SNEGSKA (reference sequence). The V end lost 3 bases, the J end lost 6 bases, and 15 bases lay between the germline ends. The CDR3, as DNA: TGCAGTGCTAGTGAGGGGGGACGGGGTCAGCCCCAGCATTTT. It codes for CSASEGGRGQPQHF.

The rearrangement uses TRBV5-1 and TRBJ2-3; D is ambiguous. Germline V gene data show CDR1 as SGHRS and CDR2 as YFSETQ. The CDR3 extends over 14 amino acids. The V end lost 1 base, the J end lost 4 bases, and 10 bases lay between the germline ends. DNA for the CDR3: TGCGCCAGCAGCTTGACAGCTCGGGCAGATACGCAGTATTTT. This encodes CASSLTARADTQYF.

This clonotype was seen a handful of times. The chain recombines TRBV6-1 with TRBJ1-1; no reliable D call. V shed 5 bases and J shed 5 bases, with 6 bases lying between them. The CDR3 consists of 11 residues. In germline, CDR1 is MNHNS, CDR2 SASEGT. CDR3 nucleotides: TGTGCCAGCAGTCGGGGAACTGAAGCTTTCTTT. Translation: CASSRGTEAFF.

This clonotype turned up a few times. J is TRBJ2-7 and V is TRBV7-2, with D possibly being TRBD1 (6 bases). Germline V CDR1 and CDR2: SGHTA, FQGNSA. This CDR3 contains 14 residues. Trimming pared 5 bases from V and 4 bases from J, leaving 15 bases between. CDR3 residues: CASSRGGSAYEQYF. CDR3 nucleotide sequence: TGTGCCAGCAGCCGAGGGGGATCCGCATACGAGCAGTACTTC.

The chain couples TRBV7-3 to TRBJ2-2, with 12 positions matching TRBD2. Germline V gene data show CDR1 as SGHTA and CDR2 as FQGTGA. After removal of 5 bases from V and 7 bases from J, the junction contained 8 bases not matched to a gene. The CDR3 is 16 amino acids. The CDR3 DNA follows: TGTGCCAGCAGCCCACTAGCGGGAGGAGGGGGCGGGGAGCTGTTTTTT. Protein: CASSPLAGGGGGELFF.

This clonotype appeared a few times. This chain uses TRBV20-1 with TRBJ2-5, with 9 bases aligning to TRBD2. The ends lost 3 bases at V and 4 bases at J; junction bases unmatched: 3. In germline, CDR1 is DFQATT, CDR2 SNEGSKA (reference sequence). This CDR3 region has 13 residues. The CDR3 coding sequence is TGCAGTGCTAGGGATAGCGGGAGAGAGACCCAGTACTTC. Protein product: CSARDSGRETQYF.

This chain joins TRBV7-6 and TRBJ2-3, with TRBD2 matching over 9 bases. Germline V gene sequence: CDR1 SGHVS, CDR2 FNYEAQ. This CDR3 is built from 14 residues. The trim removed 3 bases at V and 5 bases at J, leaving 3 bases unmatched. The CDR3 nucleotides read TGTGCCAGCAGCTTTAGCGGGAGTGGAGATACGCAGTATTTT. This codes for CASSFSGSGDTQYF.

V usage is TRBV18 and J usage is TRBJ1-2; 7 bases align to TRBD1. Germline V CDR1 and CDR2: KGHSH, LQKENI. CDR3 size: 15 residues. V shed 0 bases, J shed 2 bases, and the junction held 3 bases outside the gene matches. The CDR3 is CASSPPPGQNYGYTF. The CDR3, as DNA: TGTGCCAGCTCACCACCTCCGGGACAGAACTATGGCTACACCTTC.

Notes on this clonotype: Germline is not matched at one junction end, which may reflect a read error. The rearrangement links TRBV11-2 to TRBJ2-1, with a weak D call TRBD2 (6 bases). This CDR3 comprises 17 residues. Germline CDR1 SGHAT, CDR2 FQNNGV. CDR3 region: CASSPSGRVRVEHEQLF. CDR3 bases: TGTGCCAGCAGCCCCTCCGGGAGAGTTAGGGTGGAGCATGAGCAGCTCTTC. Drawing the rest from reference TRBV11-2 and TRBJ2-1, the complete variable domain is EAGVAQSPRYKIIEKRQSVAFWCNPISGHATLYWYQQILGQGPKLLIQFQNNGVVDDSQLPKDRFSAERLKGVDSTLKIQPAKLEDSAVYLCASSPSGRVRVEHEQLFGPGTRLTVL.

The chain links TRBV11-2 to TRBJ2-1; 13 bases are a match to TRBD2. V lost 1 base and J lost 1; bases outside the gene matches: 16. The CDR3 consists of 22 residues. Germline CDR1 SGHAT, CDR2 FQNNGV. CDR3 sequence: CASSLGRKLAGGPYWSYNEQFF. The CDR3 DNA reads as TGTGCCAGCAGCTTAGGGCGAAAACTAGCGGGAGGGCCATATTGGTCCTACAATGAGCAGTTCTTC.

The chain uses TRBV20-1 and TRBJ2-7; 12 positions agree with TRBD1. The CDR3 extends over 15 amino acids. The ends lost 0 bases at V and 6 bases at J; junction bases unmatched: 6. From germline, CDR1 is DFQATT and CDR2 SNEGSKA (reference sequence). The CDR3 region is CSARDPGQGAVEQYF. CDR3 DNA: TGCAGTGCTAGAGACCCGGGACAGGGGGCAGTCGAGCAGTACTTC.

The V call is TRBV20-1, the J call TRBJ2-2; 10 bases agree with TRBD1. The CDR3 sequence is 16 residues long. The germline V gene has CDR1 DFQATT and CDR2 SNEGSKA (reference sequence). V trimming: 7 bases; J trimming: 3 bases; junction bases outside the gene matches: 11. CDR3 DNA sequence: TGCAGTGTCCGGGGCAGCGGGACAGGGGACACCGGGGAGCTGTTTTTT. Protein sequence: CSVRGSGTGDTGELFF.

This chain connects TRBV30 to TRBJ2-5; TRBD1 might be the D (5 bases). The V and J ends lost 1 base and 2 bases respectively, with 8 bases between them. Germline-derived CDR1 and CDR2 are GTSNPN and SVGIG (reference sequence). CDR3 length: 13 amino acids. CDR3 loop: CAWSGGYQETQYF. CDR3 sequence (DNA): TGTGCCTGGAGTGGGGGCTATCAAGAGACCCAGTACTTC.

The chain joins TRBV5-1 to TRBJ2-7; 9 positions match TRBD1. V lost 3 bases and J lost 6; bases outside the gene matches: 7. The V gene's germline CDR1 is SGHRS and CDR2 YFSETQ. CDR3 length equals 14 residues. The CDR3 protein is CASSSTGGVGEQYF. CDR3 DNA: TGCGCCAGCAGCTCCACAGGGGGCGTAGGCGAGCAGTACTTC.